The 12 T cell receptor beta chains listed next were all sequenced from one sample in a study of T cell clonality in common variable immunodeficiency. Sequenced by immunoSEQ multiplex PCR; TCRdb stores in-frame clones only, minus some. The sample is made up of 50,000 to 55,000 clones, none counted only once. Specimen: peripheral blood mononuclear cells. The receptors stem from a person aged 18 to 75 in good health.

This clone was counted a few times. The CDR3 bases that were read are TGTGCCAGCAGCTCAGACGACAGCCCCAACACTGAA. It yields the protein CASSSDDSPNTE. The whole CDR3 sequence is CASSSDDSPNTEAFF. This rearrangement joins TRBV7-6 to TRBJ1-1; the D gene is possibly TRBD1 (5 bases). The DNA ends 3 residues before the CDR3 does, and the rest of the CDR3 is filled in from the germline J gene. Trimming stripped 4 bases from V and 2 bases from J, with 14 bases between. This CDR3 region has 15 residues. Germline CDR1 and CDR2: SGHVS and FNYEAQ. Supplemented by reference TRBV7-6 and TRBJ1-1, the full variable domain reads GAGVSQSPRYKVTKRGQDVALRCDPISGHVSLYWYRQALGQGPEFLTYFNYEAQQDKSGLPNDRFSAERPEGSISTLTIQRTEQRDSAMYRCASSSDDSPNTEAFFGQGTRLTVV.

This clone was found many times. Read data end 3 residues before the CDR3 end; the end is taken from the germline J gene. The rearrangement links TRBV7-9 to TRBJ2-6; TRBD2 might be the D (5 bases). In germline, CDR1 is SEHNR, CDR2 FQNEAQ (reference sequence). Trimming left V 5 bases short and J 3 bases short, with 8 bases between. This CDR3 spans 14 amino acids. The sequenced CDR3 bases are TGTGCCAGCAGCGTAGACTATGGGGCCAACGTC. It translates to CASSVDYGANV. The full CDR3 protein reads CASSVDYGANVLTF. Complete variable domain (other parts from reference TRBV7-9 and TRBJ2-6): DTGVSQNPRHKITKRGQNVTFRCDPISEHNRLYWYRQTLGQGPEFLTYFQNEAQLEKSRLLSDRFSAERPKGSFSTLEIQRTEQGDSAMYLCASSVDYGANVLTFGAGSRLTVL.

This clone was recorded many times. The read gets to within 3 residues of the CDR3 end, and the germline J gene fills in the rest. This rearrangement joins TRBV6-2 or TRBV6-3 to TRBJ2-1; D is possibly TRBD1 (6 bases). Trimming pared 6 bases from V and 8 bases from J, leaving 26 bases between. The CDR3 sequence is 17 residues long. Germline V CDR1 and CDR2: MNHEY, SVGEGT. The CDR3 sequence: CASSKGVTYPGDDEQFF. CDR3 DNA (partial): TGTGCCAGCAGCAAGGGGGTAACGTATCCAGGGGATGATGAG.

A few counts support this clone. The CDR3 end is not reached by the read, which stops 3 residues before it; the germline J gene fills it in. The chain recombines TRBV5-5 with TRBJ1-5; 7 nucleotides match TRBD1. There are 15 residues in the CDR3. Germline V gives CDR1 SGHKS, CDR2 YYEKEE (reference sequence). The trim removed 5 bases at V and 4 bases at J, leaving 9 bases unmatched. CDR3 DNA (partial): TGTGCCAGCAGTTCCCGGGACAGAGATAATCAGCCC. Its protein is CASSSRDRDNQP. The CDR3 reads in full as CASSSRDRDNQPQHF. Together with reference TRBV5-5 and TRBJ1-5, the CDR3 gives the full variable domain: DAGVTQSPTHLIKTRGQQVTLRCSPISGHKSVSWYQQVLGQGPQFIFQYYEKEERGRGNFPDRFSARQFPNYSSELNVNALLLGDSALYLCASSSRDRDNQPQHFGDGTRLSIL.

This clone was seen many times. Read coverage stops 3 residues before the CDR3 terminus; the germline J gene supplies the remainder. V gene TRBV18 combines with J gene TRBJ2-1, with 9 bases fitting TRBD2. V was clipped by 1 base and J by 4 bases; unmatched bases: 5. The CDR3 loop spans 16 amino acids. Germline-derived CDR1 and CDR2 are KGHSH and LQKENI. The CDR3 loop reads CASSPRVSGRYNEQFF. The CDR3 bases that were read are TGTGCCAGCTCACCACGGGTAAGCGGGAGGTACAATGAG. Variable domain in full (rest from reference TRBV18 and TRBJ2-1): NAGVMQNPRHLVRRRGQEARLRCSPMKGHSHVYWYRQLPEEGLKFMVYLQKENIIDESGMPKERFSAEFPKEGPSILRIQQVVRGDSAAYFCASSPRVSGRYNEQFFGPGTRLTVL.

This clone has at least ten counts. The sequence runs out 3 residues before the end of the CDR3; the remainder is reconstructed from the germline J gene. The chain has TRBV2 and TRBJ2-7; D might be TRBD1 (6 bases). The CDR3 totals 13 residues. Trimming took 4 bases from V and 3 from J, leaving 10 bases between them. Germline assignment: CDR1 SNHLY and CDR2 FYNNEI. Incomplete CDR3 DNA: TGTGCCAGCAGTGTAGGGACATACTACGAG. Encoded protein: CASSVGTYYE. The whole CDR3 sequence is CASSVGTYYEQYF.

This clone was recorded many times. Coverage ceases 3 residues before the CDR3 finishes, and the germline J gene fills in the end. This sample includes further DNA sequences coding for the same CDR3. The rearrangement links TRBV30 to TRBJ2-7; tentatively, D is TRBD2 (6 bases). Trimming took 2 bases from V and 4 from J, leaving 15 bases between them. Germline-derived CDR1 and CDR2 are GTSNPN and SVGIG (reference sequence). The length of the CDR3 is 14 residues. Partial CDR3 DNA: TGTGCCTGGAGTCCGGGACTGGGAGATTACGAG. It is translated as CAWSPGLGDYE. The full CDR3 is CAWSPGLGDYEQYF.

This clone was detected ten times or more. At one boundary the junction diverges from the germline segment, which might be a read error. The missing CDR3 end, 3 residues past where the read stops, is filled in from the germline J gene. This sequence joins TRBV4-2 and TRBJ2-7; D may match TRBD1 or TRBD2 (5 bases each). The V gene's germline CDR1 is LGHNA and CDR2 YNFKEQ. The CDR3 length is 16 residues. This chain's CDR3 is CASSPLRGLYPYEQYF. CDR3 DNA, as far as it was read: TGCGCCAGCAGCCCTCTGAGGGGTCTTTACCCCTACGAG.

This clone was recorded many times. The part of the CDR3 DNA that was read is TGCGCCAGCAGCTTGGCCGAGGGGTGGGAGACC. Translation: CASSLAEGWET. The complete CDR3 sequence is CASSLAEGWETQYF. J is TRBJ2-5 and V is TRBV5-1, with D perhaps TRBD1 or TRBD2 (5 bases each). The CDR3 end falls 3 residues outside the read, so it is completed with the germline J gene. The CDR3 totals 14 residues. Germline CDR1 reads SGHRS; CDR2 reads YFSETQ. V shed 0 bases and J shed 5 bases, with 11 bases lying between them.

At least ten counts were recorded for this clone. The CDR3 end is not reached by the read, which stops 3 residues before it; the germline J gene fills it in. The chain links TRBV20-1 to TRBJ2-5, with D perhaps matching TRBD2 (7 bases). This CDR3 region has 15 residues. The V gene lost 1 base and the J gene lost 1 base, with 13 bases spanning the gap. Germline CDR1 reads DFQATT; CDR2 reads SNEGSKA (reference sequence). CDR3 DNA (partial): TGCAGTGCTAGAGGAGGGGGGGGCGCCCAAGAGACC. It encodes CSARGGGGAQET. The whole CDR3 sequence reads CSARGGGGAQETQYF.

This clone was counted many times. The read is 3 residues too short to cover the CDR3 end, so that end is filled in from the germline J gene. The chain recombines TRBV19 with TRBJ1-3; D gene ambiguous. V was trimmed by 2 bases and J by 0 bases, leaving 11 bases between them. There are 16 residues in the CDR3. Germline CDR1 and CDR2: LNHDA and SQIVND (reference sequence). The CDR3 bases that were read are TGTGCCAGTAGTATACGGGGTCCGACCTCTGGAAACACC. This translates into CASSIRGPTSGNT. The whole CDR3 is CASSIRGPTSGNTIYF.

This clone was seen ten or more times. The CDR3 loop is CASSEGLAGADTQYF. The part of the CDR3 DNA that was read is TGTGCCAGCAGTGAGGGACTAGCGGGAGCAGATACG. This chain links TRBV6-4 with TRBJ2-3, with 14 bases identical to TRBD2. Read coverage stops 3 residues before the CDR3 terminus; the germline J gene supplies the remainder. V lost 3 bases, J lost 4 bases, and 0 bases stayed unmatched. The CDR3 has 15 amino acids. Germline assignment: CDR1 MRHNA and CDR2 SNTAGT.